The source of this T cell receptor (beta chain) is a study of follicular helper T cells after annual influenza vaccination. Clones were sequenced by immunoSEQ multiplex PCR, and TCRdb holds only the in-frame ones, with some missing. This table has approximately 12,000 clones, about 80% appearing once. Findings and caveats of the study: Plasmablast frequency change correlated with clonality change in ICOS+CD38+ cTfh.

The CDR3 contains 16 residues. V lost 0 bases and J lost 4; bases outside the gene matches: 5. Germline CDR1 is MDHEN and CDR2 is SYDVKM. A word on this clone: Its specificity is not known.

Time point described: 2015-2016 season, pre-vaccination. Adults received seasonal inactivated influenza vaccine, with sorted blood CD4 subsets sequenced before and after. Sorted cTfh were non-naive CD4+CXCR5+PD-1+, either ICOS+CD38+ or ICOS-CD38-. The sequencing here drew on CXCR5+ CD38- circulating T follicular helper cells from blood, taken on the day of influenza vaccination. Subset described: circulating Tfh, non-naive CD4+CXCR5+PD-1+ (ICOS+CD38+ or ICOS-CD38-). V and J are TRBV28 and TRBJ1-4; 7 nucleotides line up with TRBD1. The TCR was taken from an adult who received the influenza vaccine. The CDR3 DNA reads as TGTGCCAGCAGTTTATGGGGGACAGTAGATAATGAAAAACTGTTTTTT. Protein: CASSLWGTVDNEKLFF.